This entry concerns a single TCR beta chain. Its matching antigen is unknown. These data are taken from a study of cytomegalovirus exposure and HLA in healthy donors. Study-wide points: In a later analysis, at a false discovery rate of 0.05, roughly 17,000 TCR beta sequences matched HLA alleles.

Trimming removed 7 bases from V and 0 bases from J; junction bases left unmatched: 13. The CDR3 consists of 18 residues. From germline, CDR1 is MDHEN and CDR2 SYDVKM. PCR involved 60 Vbeta and 13 Jbeta primers. Libraries were prepared by immunoSEQ multiplex PCR; TCRdb keeps only in-frame clonotypes and omits some of them. Among some 60,000 clones listed, about four fifths were seen once. The sequencing sample was made of PBMCs. V usage is TRBV28 and J usage is TRBJ2-4; 9 bases agree with TRBD2. This clonotype was obtained from a man aged 40-50 years in good health and CMV-seronegative. The chain's CDR3 is CASTKTPGSGGAKNIQYF. CDR3 bases: TGTGCCAGCACCAAAACCCCCGGTAGCGGGGGAGCCAAAAACATTCAGTACTTC.